This TCR beta chain is from a study of T cells after yellow fever vaccination. 5'RACE template switching generated TCR cDNA, adding a universal primer site and UMIs. TCRdb reprocessed the 5' RACE reads via MiXCR and lists one record per CDR3 protein. The sample contains some 500,000 distinct CDR3 sequences, around an eighth of which appear only once. CDR1 is SGDLS and CDR2 is YYNGEE in the germline V gene. After removal of 0 bases from V and 5 bases from J, the junction contained 6 bases not matched to a gene. The CDR3 has 15 residues. The receptor comes from a man between 25 and 39 years old who received the YFV17D yellow fever vaccine. Here the sequenced sample was PBMCs, taken on the day of the yellow fever booster vaccination. The rearrangement links TRBV9 to TRBJ2-3, with TRBD2 matching over 7 bases. Here the CDR3 DNA reads TGTGCCAGCAGCGTAGAGGGGCGGGAGATAGATACGCAGTATTTT. Its translation is CASSVEGREIDTQYF.